This T cell receptor (beta chain) came from a study of blood T cell repertoires in COVID-19. Study-level background: The study drew acute and convalescent COVID-19 samples from the United States, Italy and Spain. T cells, B-cell-depleted T cells, or PBMCs supplied cDNA or gDNA.

Source study methods: How many nucleated cells were present was estimated from reference gene primer amplification. Data came from immunoSEQ multiplex PCR; TCRdb stores just in-frame clones and leaves some out. V and J calls and clone size follow that table, whereas D and trimming were derived from the DNA. The table lists about 110,000 clones, approximately 86% of them singletons. This sequence originates from a man aged 40-49 years with acute or convalescent COVID-19. The sequencing sample was made of peripheral blood.

The DNA of the CDR3 is TGTGCCAGCAGCCCGGACAGGGGGATGAACACTGAAGCTTTCTTT. Protein sequence: CASSPDRGMNTEAFF. The chain employs TRBV27 and TRBJ1-1; TRBD1 matches 10 bases. V shed 6 bases, J shed 0 bases, and the junction held 4 bases outside the gene matches. Germline loops: CDR1 MNHEY, CDR2 SMNVEV (reference sequence). There are 15 residues in the CDR3.